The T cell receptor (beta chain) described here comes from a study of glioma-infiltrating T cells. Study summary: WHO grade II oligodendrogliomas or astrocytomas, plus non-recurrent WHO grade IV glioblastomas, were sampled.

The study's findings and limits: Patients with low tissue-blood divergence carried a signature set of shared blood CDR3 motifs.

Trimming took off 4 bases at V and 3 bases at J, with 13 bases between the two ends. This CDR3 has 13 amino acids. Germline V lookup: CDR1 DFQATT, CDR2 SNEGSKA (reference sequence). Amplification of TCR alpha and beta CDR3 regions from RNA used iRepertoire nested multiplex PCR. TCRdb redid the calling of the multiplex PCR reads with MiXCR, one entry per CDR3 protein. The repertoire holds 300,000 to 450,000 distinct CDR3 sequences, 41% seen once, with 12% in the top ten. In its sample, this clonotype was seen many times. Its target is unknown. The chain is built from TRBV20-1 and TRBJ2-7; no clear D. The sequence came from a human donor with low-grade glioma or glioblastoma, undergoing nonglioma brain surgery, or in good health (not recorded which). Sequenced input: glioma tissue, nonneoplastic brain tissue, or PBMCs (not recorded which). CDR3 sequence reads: CSANERGFYEQYF. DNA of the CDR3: TGCAGTGCTAATGAACGCGGATTCTACGAGCAGTACTTC.